One sample yielded the 23 T cell receptor beta chains listed below, sequenced in a study of blood T cell repertoires in COVID-19. Sequencing used immunoSEQ multiplex PCR; TCRdb keeps in-frame clones, though not all of them. The data show roughly 500,000 clones, 85% to 90% seen once. The specimen sequenced was PBMCs or T cells enriched from blood (not recorded which). These receptors originate from a woman in her thirties or forties who had recovered from COVID-19.

This chain joins TRBV6-5 and TRBJ2-7, with TRBD2 matching 8 bases. The CDR3 loop spans 15 amino acids. Trimming removed 6 bases from V and 3 bases from J; junction bases left unmatched: 10. Germline loops: CDR1 MNHEY, CDR2 SVGAGI. Here the CDR3 DNA reads TGTGCCAGCAGCCCACGGGAGGGCAGTTTCTACGAGCAGTACTTC. Translated, it gives CASSPREGSFYEQYF.

This chain links TRBV30 with TRBJ1-5; D possibly corresponds to TRBD1 (6 bases). The CDR3 is 15 residues long. Trimming took 2 bases from V and 4 from J, leaving 15 bases between them. The V gene's germline CDR1 is GTSNPN and CDR2 SVGIG (reference sequence). This chain's CDR3 is CAWSHPGARNQPQHF. For the CDR3, the DNA is TGTGCCTGGAGTCATCCAGGGGCTCGGAATCAGCCCCAGCATTTT.

The J gene is TRBJ2-7, the V gene TRBV19; 7 nucleotides line up with TRBD2. The germline V gene has CDR1 LNHDA and CDR2 SQIVND (reference sequence). J gave up 2 bases and V 2 bases, and 3 bases lay outside the gene matches. CDR3 length: 14 residues. This chain's CDR3 is CASSISAGAYEQYF. The CDR3, as DNA: TGTGCCAGTAGTATAAGTGCGGGAGCCTACGAGCAGTACTTC.

The chain links TRBV7-9 to TRBJ2-2; TRBD2 might be the D (5 bases). CDR1 SEHNR and CDR2 FQNEAQ come from the germline V gene (reference sequence). V lost 6 bases, J lost 5 bases, and 16 bases lay in between. The CDR3 runs 15 residues. CDR3: CASSPGLRGTGELFF. In DNA, the CDR3 is TGTGCCAGCAGTCCAGGCCTACGGGGAACCGGGGAGCTGTTTTTT.

The CDR3 DNA reads TGTGCCAGCAGCAAAGCGGTGGAGGGACGGAAGAACACTGAAGCTTTCTTT. This codes for CASSKAVEGRKNTEAFF. The gene calls are TRBV21-1 and TRBJ1-1. TRBV21-1 is termed a pseudogene. CDR3 length: 17 residues.

In this sample, this clone turned up a few times. The chain uses TRBV6-1 and TRBJ2-1, with TRBD2 matching over 13 bases. Germline CDR1 is MNHNS and CDR2 is SASEGT. V lost 2 bases, J lost 8 bases, and 15 bases stayed unmatched. This CDR3 is 19 amino acids long. CDR3 sequence reads: CASSENGYRTSGSSDEQFF. In DNA form, the CDR3 reads TGTGCCAGCAGTGAAAATGGGTACAGGACTAGCGGGAGCTCCGATGAGCAGTTCTTC.

The CDR3 reads CASSQVTGGDEQYF. The CDR3 nucleotides are TGCGCCAGCAGCCAAGTAACCGGGGGAGACGAGCAGTACTTC. J is TRBJ2-7 and V is TRBV4-3; D is possibly TRBD2 (6 bases). V was pared by 1 base and J by 5 bases, with 12 bases between. This CDR3 has 14 amino acids. The germline V gene has CDR1 LGHNA and CDR2 YSLEER.

The rearrangement links TRBV9 to TRBJ1-1; weak D call: TRBD1 (6 bases). Trimming stripped 6 bases from V and 1 base from J, with 13 bases between. Germline V CDR1 and CDR2: SGDLS, YYNGEE. This CDR3 region has 14 residues. In DNA form, the CDR3 reads TGTGCCAGCAACCGACTACAGGGGAACACTGAAGCTTTCTTT. Translated: CASNRLQGNTEAFF.

Comment on this clone: Other DNA variants within this sample encode the same CDR3. V usage is TRBV9 and J usage is TRBJ1-2; the match to TRBD1 covers 10 bases. V dropped 3 bases and J dropped 3; count of bases not matched to a gene: 2. Germline V gene lookup returns CDR1 SGDLS and CDR2 YYNGEE. The CDR3 runs to 14 residues. CDR3 loop: CASSATGGDYGYTF. The CDR3 DNA is TGTGCCAGCAGCGCGACAGGGGGCGACTATGGCTACACCTTC.

The chain recombines TRBV27 with TRBJ2-7, with 7 bases fitting TRBD2. This CDR3 region has 15 residues. Germline CDR1 reads MNHEY; CDR2 reads SMNVEV (reference sequence). V lost 3 bases and J lost 5; bases outside the gene matches: 10. The CDR3 DNA sequence: TGTGCCAGCAGTTTCGGGACTCTGACTAGCCACGAGCAGTACTTC. Its translation is CASSFGTLTSHEQYF.

This clone has a single count. The chain links TRBV9 to TRBJ2-5; tentatively, D is TRBD1 (6 bases). The germline V and J ends were trimmed by 0 bases and 2 bases, with 11 bases remaining between them. In germline, CDR1 is SGDLS, CDR2 YYNGEE. This CDR3 has 15 residues. CDR3 DNA: TGTGCCAGCAGCGTAGATGGGACAACACAAGAGACCCAGTACTTC. This codes for CASSVDGTTQETQYF.

V gene TRBV27 combines with J gene TRBJ2-7; 9 nucleotides line up with TRBD2. The CDR3 has 17 residues. Per the germline V gene, CDR1 is MNHEY and CDR2 is SMNVEV (reference sequence). The junction had 11 bases not matched to a gene; V was cut back by 2 bases and J by 3 bases. Here the CDR3 reads CASSLGPGRGGDYEQYF. The CDR3 region has the DNA TGTGCCAGCAGTTTAGGACCGGGGCGGGGGGGAGACTACGAGCAGTACTTC.

The chain employs TRBV7-6 and TRBJ2-3, with 7 bases matching TRBD1. V lost 0 bases, J lost 0 bases, and 6 bases stayed unmatched. This CDR3 has 17 amino acids. Germline CDR1 is SGHVS and CDR2 is FNYEAQ. CDR3 bases: TGTGCCAGCAGCTTAGCGGCCGGACAGGATAGCACAGATACGCAGTATTTT. Its translation: CASSLAAGQDSTDTQYF.

This sequence joins TRBV27 and TRBJ1-2; a weak D match, TRBD1 (5 bases). The CDR3 has 15 amino acids. Trimming took 0 bases from V and 6 from J, leaving 14 bases between them. Per the germline V gene, CDR1 is MNHEY and CDR2 is SMNVEV (reference sequence). CDR3 residues: CASSLSQPLRDGYTF. As DNA, the CDR3 is TGTGCCAGCAGTTTATCGCAGCCACTCAGGGATGGCTACACCTTC.

V usage is TRBV5-4 and J usage is TRBJ1-5, with a possible D match to TRBD1 (5 bases). V lost 4 bases to trimming and J lost 5 bases, with 19 bases between them. The CDR3 is made up of 16 amino acids. Germline V lookup: CDR1 SGHNT, CDR2 YYREEE (reference sequence). CDR3 in DNA: TGTGCCAGCAGCCAATACGGACAAGGTCCGGATCAGCCCCAGCATTTT. Translating gives CASSQYGQGPDQPQHF.

This clone came up a few times. The rearrangement joins TRBV10-3 to TRBJ1-2; 8 bases fit TRBD1. CDR1 and CDR2 from the germline V gene are ENHRY and SYGVKD. J was trimmed by 4 bases and V by 6 bases; bases with no gene match: 4. The CDR3 has 13 residues. Here the CDR3 reads CAIRTGAIYGYTF. DNA for the CDR3: TGTGCCATCAGGACAGGGGCCATCTATGGCTACACCTTC.

This clone has just one count. This chain links TRBV7-2 with TRBJ1-2; TRBD1 matches 8 bases. This CDR3 spans 14 amino acids. V trimming: 6 bases; J trimming: 8 bases; junction bases outside the gene matches: 11. Germline V gene data show CDR1 as SGHTA and CDR2 as FQGNSA. CDR3 amino acids: CASSLLGQGEGYTF. The CDR3 DNA follows: TGTGCCAGCAGTTTGTTAGGACAGGGAGAAGGCTACACCTTC.

This chain links TRBV19 with TRBJ2-7, with D perhaps TRBD1 (6 bases). The CDR3 sequence is 14 residues long. V dropped 4 bases and J dropped 0 bases, with 10 bases sitting between them. CDR1 and CDR2 from the germline V gene are LNHDA and SQIVND (reference sequence). The CDR3 spells CASSKSGHSYEQYF. The CDR3 DNA is TGTGCCAGTAGTAAGTCGGGACACTCCTACGAGCAGTACTTC.

This clone was picked up one time. The chain recombines TRBV19 with TRBJ2-4; TRBD1 aligns across 7 bases. This CDR3 comprises 16 residues. From germline, CDR1 is LNHDA and CDR2 SQIVND (reference sequence). Germline trimming cut 8 bases from V and 4 bases from J; bases unmatched to any gene: 14. The CDR3 sequence: CASQGTVITGKNIQYF. The DNA of the CDR3 is TGTGCCAGTCAGGGGACAGTCATTACCGGGAAAAACATTCAGTACTTC.

This clone appeared once. The chain couples TRBV25-1 to TRBJ1-1; D is unclear. Germline CDR1 is MGHDK and CDR2 is SYGVNS. This CDR3 is built from 16 residues. Trimming pared 0 bases from V and 5 bases from J, leaving 16 bases between. CDR3 region: CASSEYGGSRGTEAFF. The CDR3 DNA sequence: TGTGCCAGCAGTGAATATGGCGGCAGTCGGGGAACTGAAGCTTTCTTT.

This clone was recorded at least ten times. V gene TRBV19 combines with J gene TRBJ2-7; 9 nucleotides agree with TRBD1. The CDR3 sequence is 14 residues long. The J segment lost 2 bases and the V segment lost 7 bases, leaving 6 bases of the junction unmatched. Per the germline V gene, CDR1 is LNHDA and CDR2 is SQIVND (reference sequence). CDR3 in DNA: TGTGCCAGTAACAACGGACAGGGGCCCTACGAGCAGTACTTC. Amino acids: CASNNGQGPYEQYF.

The V and J genes are TRBV4-3 and TRBJ2-7; the D is unclear. CDR1 and CDR2 (germline): LGHNA, YSLEER. This CDR3 spans 15 amino acids. V lost 1 base and J 4 bases, leaving 14 bases between the germline ends. CDR3 protein: CASSQGGTDGYEQYF. DNA of the CDR3: TGCGCCAGCAGCCAAGGCGGTACGGATGGGTACGAGCAGTACTTC.

This clone came up once. The chain has TRBV3-1 (or the pseudogene TRBV3-2) and TRBJ1-3; unclear D gene. CDR1 is LGHDT, CDR2 YNNKEL, per germline (reference sequence). This CDR3 spans 13 amino acids. V was trimmed by 3 bases and J by 4 bases, leaving 7 bases between them. CDR3 sequence reads: CASSQRSGNTIYF. In nucleotides, the CDR3 is TGTGCCAGCAGCCAGCGTTCCGGAAACACCATATATTTT.